This TCR beta chain derives from a study of breast tumors, draining lymph nodes, adjacent tissues. Whole-study results and caveats: The lymph node origin of tumor T cells was framed as consistent with a hypothesis, not demonstrated. Tumor and nontumor repertoires were significantly more similar in luminal-like than in basal-like breast cancer. Data fit most tumor T cells coming from lymph node, expanding in tumor. Compared with lymph nodes, tumors were less diverse; compared with nontumor tissue, more.

The germline V gene has CDR1 DFQATT and CDR2 SNEGSKA (reference sequence). V lost 5 bases and J 3 bases, leaving 8 bases between the germline ends. The CDR3 loop spans 12 amino acids. As concerns this clonotype: Its antigen is still unknown.

TCRdb itself ran the multiplex PCR reads through MiXCR, one entry per CDR3 protein. The sample consists of some 16,000 distinct CDR3 sequences, 52% of them appearing once. This clonotype originated in a female donor with breast cancer. Some clones in this sample may be carry-over from other donors' samples. The V gene is TRBV20-1, the J gene TRBJ1-5; D is undetermined. The specimen was tumor-adjacent breast tissue. CDR3 amino acids: CSAASTNQPQHF. The CDR3 DNA follows: TGCAGTGCTGCGTCCACCAATCAGCCCCAGCATTTT.